This TCR beta chain was sequenced for a study of blood T cell repertoires in COVID-19. Germline assignment: CDR1 SGHNT and CDR2 YYREEE (reference sequence). The CDR3 has 16 amino acids. Those who participated ranged in age from roughly 18 to 89 years and resided in about two dozen US areas. Original processing methods: Scientists estimated how many nucleated cells there were by amplifying reference gene primers. The table came from immunoSEQ multiplex PCR; TCRdb's copy has only in-frame clones and leaves some out. The V and J calls and the clone size are those of that table, but D and trimming were determined from the DNA. The data contain around 400,000 clones, over 85% of them seen just once; the ten biggest clones take up less than 2%. On this clone itself: The junction does not match germline at one end; this may be a read error.

This clonotype was sampled from a woman under 40 who had recovered from COVID-19. Sequenced: PBMCs or T cells enriched from blood (not recorded which). This chain uses TRBV5-4 with TRBJ2-7; weak D call: TRBD2 (5 bases). CDR3 in amino acids: CASSLAGGPLPYEQYF. DNA for the CDR3: TGTGCTAGCAGCTTGGCCGGCGGGCCCTTACCCTACGAGCAGTACTTC.